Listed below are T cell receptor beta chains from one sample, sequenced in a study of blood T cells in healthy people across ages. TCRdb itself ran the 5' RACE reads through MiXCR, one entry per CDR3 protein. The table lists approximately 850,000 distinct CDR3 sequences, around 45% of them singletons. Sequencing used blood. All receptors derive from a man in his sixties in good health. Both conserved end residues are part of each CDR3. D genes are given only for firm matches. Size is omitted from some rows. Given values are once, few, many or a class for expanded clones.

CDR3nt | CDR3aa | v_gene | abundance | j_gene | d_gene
TGTGCCAGCAGAGACCTAGCGGGGGCGGTGGAGACCCAGTACTTC | CASRDLAGAVETQYF | TRBV2 | few | TRBJ2-5 | TRBD2
TGTGCCTGGAGTGTAAGCTGGGGGAAGACCCAGTACTTC | CAWSVSWGKTQYF | TRBV30 | few | TRBJ2-5 | NA
TGTGCCAGCAGTTTAGTGGAGTCCGGGGAGCTGTTTTTT | CASSLVESGELFF | TRBV12-3/TRBV12-4 | NA | TRBJ2-2 | NA
TGTGCCAGCACTCGCCGGGCGGGGGGAACCACAGATACGCAGTATTTT | CASTRRAGGTTDTQYF | TRBV6-2/TRBV6-3 | many | TRBJ2-3 | TRBD2
TGTGCCAGCACCTCCCGGACAAGAACAGATACGCAGTATTTT | CASTSRTRTDTQYF | TRBV3-1 | NA | TRBJ2-3 | NA
TGCAGTGCTGGGACAGGGAAGACAGATACGCAGTATTTT | CSAGTGKTDTQYF | TRBV20-1 | once | TRBJ2-3 | TRBD1
TGCAGCTCAAGAGAGAGGGGCACCTACAATGAGCAGTTCTTC | CSSRERGTYNEQFF | TRBV29-1 | few | TRBJ2-1 | NA
TGTGCCAGCCGAAGAACCCCCGGGGGAGGGACTGAAGCTTTCTTT | CASRRTPGGGTEAFF | TRBV27 | NA | TRBJ1-1 | NA
TGCGCCAGCAGTGGGGTTAGCGGGGGCCCACAAGAGACCCAGTACTTC | CASSGVSGGPQETQYF | TRBV5-1 | few | TRBJ2-5 | TRBD2
TGTGCCACCAGCAGAGGGACTAGCGGGCCAGATGCGCAGTATTTT | CATSRGTSGPDAQYF | TRBV15 | NA | TRBJ2-3 | TRBD2
TGCAGCGGGGGACTGGGGGGGGCCAGAAATGAGCAGTTCTTC | CSGGLGGARNEQFF | TRBV29-1 | NA | TRBJ2-1 | NA
TGCAGTGCTAGACCCGACAGGGTAACAGGTGAAAAACTGTTTTTT | CSARPDRVTGEKLFF | TRBV20-1 | NA | TRBJ1-4 | TRBD1
TGTGCCAGCAGCTTGACAGGGGGCAGTGATACGCAGTATTTT | CASSLTGGSDTQYF | TRBV7-9 | NA | TRBJ2-3 | TRBD1
TGTGCCAGCAGCTTAGGGTGGTCAGGGACCTACGAGCAGTACTTC | CASSLGWSGTYEQYF | TRBV7-2 | few | TRBJ2-7 | NA
TGTGCCAGCAGCGTCGACATTAACTATGGCTACACCTTC | CASSVDINYGYTF | TRBV7-2 | few | TRBJ1-2 | NA
TGTGCCAGCAGCCCGGGACAGTTGGCGTGGCAAGAGACCCAGTACTTC | CASSPGQLAWQETQYF | TRBV7-8 | NA | TRBJ2-5 | TRBD1
TGTGCCAGCATCGGGGGAAAAATCTATGGCTACACCTTC | CASIGGKIYGYTF | TRBV7-4 | NA | TRBJ1-2 | NA
TGTGCCAGCAGCTTAGGAGGGGACAGGGCCGAGCAGTACTTC | CASSLGGDRAEQYF | TRBV7-9 | few | TRBJ2-7 | TRBD1
TGTGCCTGGAGGCCGCGGGCAGGAGCCTCCTACGAGCAGTACTTC | CAWRPRAGASYEQYF | TRBV30 | NA | TRBJ2-7 | NA
TGTGCCACCAGCAGAGGTAGCGGATCATTTGGAGATACGCAGTATTTT | CATSRGSGSFGDTQYF | TRBV15 | NA | TRBJ2-3 | NA
TGCAGCGTCAACAGGGGGCGAGACGGGGAGCTGTTTTTT | CSVNRGRDGELFF | TRBV29-1 | few | TRBJ2-2 | TRBD1
TGCAGCGTTCTGTCCGGGGAGCTGTTTTTT | CSVLSGELFF | TRBV29-1 | once | TRBJ2-2 | NA
TGTGCCAGCAGCCCCTCCGTCGGACCAGCCAAAAACATTCAGTACTTC | CASSPSVGPAKNIQYF | TRBV3-1 | NA | TRBJ2-4 | NA
TGTGCCAGCAGCTTAGTACGGGGCGGTGCTAGGATCCGCGACAATGAGCAGTTCTTC | CASSLVRGGARIRDNEQFF | TRBV7-9 | many | TRBJ2-1 | NA
TGTGCCATCAGGGGATCAGGGACTTCTGGCTACACCTTC | CAIRGSGTSGYTF | TRBV10-3 | few | TRBJ1-2 | NA